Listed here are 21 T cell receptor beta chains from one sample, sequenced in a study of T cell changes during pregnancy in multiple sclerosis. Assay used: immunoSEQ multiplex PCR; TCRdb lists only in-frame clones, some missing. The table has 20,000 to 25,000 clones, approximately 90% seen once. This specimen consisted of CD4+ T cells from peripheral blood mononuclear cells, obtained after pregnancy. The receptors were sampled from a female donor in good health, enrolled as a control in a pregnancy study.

CDR3 sequence (DNA): TGTGCCAGCAGCCGCCAAGGCGGGAGGACAGATACGCAGTATTTT. This encodes CASSRQGGRTDTQYF. J is TRBJ2-3 and V is TRBV7-2, with 8 positions matching TRBD2. CDR1 and CDR2 from the germline V gene are SGHTA and FQGNSA. The CDR3 runs to 15 residues. With 5 bases clipped from V and 3 bases from J, the junction kept 7 bases outside the gene matches.

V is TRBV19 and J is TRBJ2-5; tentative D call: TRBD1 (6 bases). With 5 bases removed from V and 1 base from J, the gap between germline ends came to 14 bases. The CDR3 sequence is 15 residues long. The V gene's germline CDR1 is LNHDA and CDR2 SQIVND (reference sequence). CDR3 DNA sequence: TGTGCCAGTAGTGGGGGACACACTACCCAAGAGACCCAGTACTTC. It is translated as CASSGGHTTQETQYF. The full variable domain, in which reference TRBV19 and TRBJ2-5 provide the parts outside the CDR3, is DGGITQSPKYLFRKEGQNVTLSCEQNLNHDAMYWYRQDPGQGLRLIYYSQIVNDFQKGDIAEGYSVSREKKESFPLTVTSAQKNPTAFYLCASSGGHTTQETQYFGPGTRLLVL.

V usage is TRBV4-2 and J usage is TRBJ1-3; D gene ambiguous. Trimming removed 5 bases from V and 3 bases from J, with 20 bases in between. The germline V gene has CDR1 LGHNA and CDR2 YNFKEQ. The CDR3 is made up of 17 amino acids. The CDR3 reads CASSTLVGGSDGNTIYF. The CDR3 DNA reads TGTGCCAGCAGCACTTTAGTCGGAGGGTCGGATGGAAACACCATATATTTT.

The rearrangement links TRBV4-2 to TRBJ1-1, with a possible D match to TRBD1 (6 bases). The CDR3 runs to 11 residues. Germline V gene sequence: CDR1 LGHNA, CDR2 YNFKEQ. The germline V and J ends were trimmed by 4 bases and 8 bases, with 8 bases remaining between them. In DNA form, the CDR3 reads TGTGCCAGCAGCCGCACAGGGGAAGCTTTCTTT. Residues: CASSRTGEAFF.

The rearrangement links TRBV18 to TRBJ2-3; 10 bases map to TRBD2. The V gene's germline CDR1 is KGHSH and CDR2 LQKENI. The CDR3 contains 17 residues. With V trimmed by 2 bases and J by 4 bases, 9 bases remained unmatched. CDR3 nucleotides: TGTGCCAGCTCACCAGGGCTCCTAGCGGGAGACGCAGATACGCAGTATTTT. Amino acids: CASSPGLLAGDADTQYF.

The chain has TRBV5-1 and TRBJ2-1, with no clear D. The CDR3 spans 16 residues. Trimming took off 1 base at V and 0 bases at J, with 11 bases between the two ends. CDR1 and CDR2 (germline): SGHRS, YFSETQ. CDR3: CASSLLADSSYNEQFF. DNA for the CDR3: TGCGCCAGCAGCTTGTTGGCGGATAGCTCCTACAATGAGCAGTTCTTC.

CDR3 nucleotides: TGTGCCAGCAGTGATCCCCCGGGACTAGCGGCCTCCACAGATACGCAGTATTTT. This codes for CASSDPPGLAASTDTQYF. This chain links TRBV6-1 with TRBJ2-3; 11 positions agree with TRBD2. The CDR3 contains 18 residues. From germline, CDR1 is MNHNS and CDR2 SASEGT. J lost 2 bases, V lost 3 bases, and 10 bases had no gene match.

CDR3: CAGGGGPTDTQYF. Here the CDR3 DNA reads TGTGCCGGGGGCGGGGGGCCCACAGATACGCAGTATTTT. J is TRBJ2-3 and V is TRBV6-1; 8 positions match TRBD2. Germline-derived CDR1 and CDR2 are MNHNS and SASEGT. Trimming cost V 11 bases and J 2 bases; bases outside gene matches: 6. CDR3 length equals 13 residues.

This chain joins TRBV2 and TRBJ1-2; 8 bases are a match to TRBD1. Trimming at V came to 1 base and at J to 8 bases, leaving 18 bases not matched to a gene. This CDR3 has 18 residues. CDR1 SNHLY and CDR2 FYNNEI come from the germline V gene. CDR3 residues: CASSEVGGLGQGQGGYTF. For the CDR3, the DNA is TGTGCCAGCAGTGAAGTAGGTGGTTTAGGACAGGGACAAGGAGGCTACACCTTC.

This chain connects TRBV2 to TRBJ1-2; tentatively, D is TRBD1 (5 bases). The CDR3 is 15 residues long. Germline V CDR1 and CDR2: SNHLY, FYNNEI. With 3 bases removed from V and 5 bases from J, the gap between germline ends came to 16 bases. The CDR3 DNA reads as TGTGCCAGCAGTGACGGGCAGGGCCTAGGGTATGGCTACACCTTC. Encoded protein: CASSDGQGLGYGYTF.

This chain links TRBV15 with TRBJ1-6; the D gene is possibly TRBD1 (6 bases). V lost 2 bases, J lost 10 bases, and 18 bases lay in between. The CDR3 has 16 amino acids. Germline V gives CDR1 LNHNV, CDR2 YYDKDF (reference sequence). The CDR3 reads CATSRTGQRGESPLHF. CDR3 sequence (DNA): TGTGCCACCAGCAGAACCGGACAGAGGGGCGAATCACCCCTCCACTTT. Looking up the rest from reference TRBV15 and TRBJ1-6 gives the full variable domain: DAMVIQNPRYQVTQFGKPVTLSCSQTLNHNVMYWYQQKSSQAPKLLFHYYDKDFNNEADTPDNFQSRRPNTSFCFLDIRSPGLGDTAMYLCATSRTGQRGESPLHFGNGTRLTVT.

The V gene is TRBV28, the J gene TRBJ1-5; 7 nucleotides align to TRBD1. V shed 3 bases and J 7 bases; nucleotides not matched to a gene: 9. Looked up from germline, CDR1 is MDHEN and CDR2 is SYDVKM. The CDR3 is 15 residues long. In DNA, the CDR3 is TGTGCCAGCAGTTTCCACCTAGGGGGCCTCCAGCCCCAGCATTTT. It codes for CASSFHLGGLQPQHF.

The CDR3 loop reads CASSAQSGLADTQETQYF. DNA for the CDR3: TGTGCCAGCAGTGCCCAATCGGGACTAGCGGATACCCAAGAGACCCAGTACTTC. The chain carries TRBV25-1 and TRBJ2-5; 11 bases are a match to TRBD2. The CDR3 sequence is 18 residues long. With V trimmed by 4 bases and J by 1 base, 11 bases remained unmatched. Germline lookup yields CDR1 MGHDK and CDR2 SYGVNS.

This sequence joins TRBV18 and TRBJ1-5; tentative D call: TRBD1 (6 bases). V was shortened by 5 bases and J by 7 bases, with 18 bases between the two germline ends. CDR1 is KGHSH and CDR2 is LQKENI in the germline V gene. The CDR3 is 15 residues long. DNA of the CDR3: TGTGCCAGCTCAAGCGGGACGGGGGCCCGGCAGCCCCAGCATTTT. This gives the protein CASSSGTGARQPQHF.

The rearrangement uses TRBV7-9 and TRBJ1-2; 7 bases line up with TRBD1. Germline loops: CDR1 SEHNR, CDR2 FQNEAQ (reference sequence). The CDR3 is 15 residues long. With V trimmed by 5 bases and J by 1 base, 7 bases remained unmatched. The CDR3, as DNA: TGTGCCAGCAGCGCCGACAGGGATTTTAACTATGGCTACACCTTC. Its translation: CASSADRDFNYGYTF.

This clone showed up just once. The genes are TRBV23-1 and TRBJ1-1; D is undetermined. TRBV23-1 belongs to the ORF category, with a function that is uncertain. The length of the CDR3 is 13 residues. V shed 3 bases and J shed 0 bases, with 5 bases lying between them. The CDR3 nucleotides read TGCGCCAGCAGTCAGTTCATGAACACTGAAGCTTTCTTT. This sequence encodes CASSQFMNTEAFF.

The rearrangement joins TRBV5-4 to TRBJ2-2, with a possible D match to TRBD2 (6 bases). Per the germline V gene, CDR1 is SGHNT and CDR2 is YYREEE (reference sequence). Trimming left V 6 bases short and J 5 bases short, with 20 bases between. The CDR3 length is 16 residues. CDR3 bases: TGTGCCAGCACCCTTGGGCGGGGCGTGAGGACCGGGGAGCTGTTTTTT. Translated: CASTLGRGVRTGELFF.

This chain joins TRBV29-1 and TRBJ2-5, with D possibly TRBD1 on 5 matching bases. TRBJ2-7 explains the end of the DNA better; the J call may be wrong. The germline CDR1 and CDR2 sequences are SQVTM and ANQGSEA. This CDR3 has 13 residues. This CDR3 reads CSAGRAYSYEQYF. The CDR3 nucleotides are TGCAGCGCGGGCAGGGCATACTCCTACGAGCAGTACTTC.

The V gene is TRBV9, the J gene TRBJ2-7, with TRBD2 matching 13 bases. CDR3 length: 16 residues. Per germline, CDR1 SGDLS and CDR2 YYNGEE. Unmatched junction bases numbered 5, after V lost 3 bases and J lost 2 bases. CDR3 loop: CASSAGLAGTTYEQYF. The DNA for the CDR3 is TGTGCCAGCAGCGCGGGACTAGCGGGAACCACCTACGAGCAGTACTTC.

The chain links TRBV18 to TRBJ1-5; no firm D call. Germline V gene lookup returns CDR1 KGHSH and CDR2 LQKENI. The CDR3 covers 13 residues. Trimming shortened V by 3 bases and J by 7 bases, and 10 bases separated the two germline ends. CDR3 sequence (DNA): TGTGCCAGCTCACCCGCGGTTAACCAGCCCCAGCATTTT. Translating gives CASSPAVNQPQHF.

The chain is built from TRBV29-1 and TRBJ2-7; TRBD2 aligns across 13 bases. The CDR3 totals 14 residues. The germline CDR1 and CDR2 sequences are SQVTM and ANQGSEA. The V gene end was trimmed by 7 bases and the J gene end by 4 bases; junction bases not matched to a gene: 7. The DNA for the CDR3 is TGCAGCGGGGGAACTAGCGGGAGGGCTTACGAGCAGTACTTC. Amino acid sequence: CSGGTSGRAYEQYF.